These 26 T cell receptor beta chains came from one sample sequenced in a study of identical twins (dated by TCRdb to about 2016). The library relied on 5' RACE. TCRdb shows the sequencer as Illumina HiSeq 2000. Starting from the raw public reads, TCRdb applied fastp trimming at Q25, assembled clones with MiXCR and retained in-frame beta chains. When rows share a CDR3 protein, they turn into one entry using the most common DNA and genes. This sample has more than 400,000 distinct CDR3 sequences in its table, and roughly 15% of those were observed once. Of the sample, more than 0.4% falls within the top ten clones. The same data also contributed to another study, on yellow fever vaccine responses in identical twins.

The sample consisted of CD4+ T cells sorted from blood. The receptors here all came from a woman in her late teens or twenties in good health.

In this sample, this clonotype turned up a few times. This chain uses TRBV2 with TRBJ1-5; perhaps TRBD1 as D (5 bases). The germline V gene encodes CDR1 SNHLY and CDR2 FYNNEI. The ends were cut back, 4 bases at V and 3 bases at J, with 7 bases in the middle. There are 13 residues in the CDR3. CDR3 region: CASSGDHNQPQHF. CDR3 bases: TGTGCCAGCAGTGGGGACCACAATCAGCCCCAGCATTTT.

The chain's CDR3 is CAISAGTPNTEAFF. The CDR3 DNA sequence: TGTGCCATCAGTGCTGGGACGCCGAACACTGAAGCTTTCTTT. This chain connects TRBV10-3 to TRBJ1-1; TRBD1 is a possible D gene (5 bases). The CDR3 extends over 14 amino acids. Germline V lookup: CDR1 ENHRY, CDR2 SYGVKD. The V gene lost 4 bases and the J gene lost 1 base, with 10 bases spanning the gap.

The rearrangement joins TRBV6-2 or TRBV6-3 to TRBJ2-3; TRBD2 is a possible D gene (6 bases). With 7 bases removed from V and 3 bases from J, the gap between germline ends came to 17 bases. The CDR3 has 15 residues. CDR1 is MNHEY, CDR2 SVGEGT, per germline. This CDR3 is CASNVGLAVTDTQYF. CDR3 nucleotides: TGTGCCAGCAACGTAGGATTAGCGGTAACAGATACGCAGTATTTT.

This clonotype was counted only a few times. The rearrangement uses TRBV15 and TRBJ1-1; 10 positions agree with TRBD1. The germline CDR1 and CDR2 sequences are LNHNV and YYDKDF (reference sequence). V lost 0 bases to trimming and J lost 4 bases; unmatched junction nucleotides: 11. This CDR3 spans 18 amino acids. The CDR3 DNA is TGTGCCACCAGCAGAGATCTCGGGACAGGGGATTCGGGCACTGAAGCTTTCTTT. Its protein product is CATSRDLGTGDSGTEAFF.

The genes are TRBV11-2 and TRBJ2-3; D not resolved. The CDR3 is 14 amino acids. Between the trimmed V and J ends, which lost 5 bases and 2 bases, there was a span of 11 bases. Germline-derived CDR1 and CDR2 are SGHAT and FQNNGV. The CDR3 sequence: CASSPGHNTDTQYF. CDR3 coding DNA: TGTGCCAGCAGCCCAGGTCACAACACAGATACGCAGTATTTT. The whole variable domain, filled in from reference TRBV11-2 and TRBJ2-3, reads EAGVAQSPRYKIIEKRQSVAFWCNPISGHATLYWYQQILGQGPKLLIQFQNNGVVDDSQLPKDRFSAERLKGVDSTLKIQPAKLEDSAVYLCASSPGHNTDTQYFGPGTRLTVL.

The chain carries TRBV3-1 and TRBJ2-7; TRBD2 matches at 11 bases. The CDR3 length is 15 residues. CDR1 is LGHDT, CDR2 YNNKEL, per germline (reference sequence). V lost 4 bases to trimming and J lost 4 bases; unmatched junction nucleotides: 6. CDR3 in DNA: TGTGCCAGCAGCCTTAGCGGGAGGGACCAGTACGAGCAGTACTTC. Translating it yields CASSLSGRDQYEQYF.

This clonotype was observed a handful of times. V usage is TRBV5-1 and J usage is TRBJ2-3; either TRBD1 or TRBD2 may fit D (5 bases each). Trimming removed 4 bases from V and 4 bases from J, with 13 bases in between. The CDR3 covers 14 residues. Germline V gene sequence: CDR1 SGHRS, CDR2 YFSETQ. The CDR3 nucleotides read TGCGCCAGCAGCCCAACAGTGGGGGCAGATACGCAGTATTTT. Encoded protein: CASSPTVGADTQYF.

The chain has TRBV2 and TRBJ2-3; 7 bases are a match to TRBD2. Germline-derived CDR1 and CDR2 are SNHLY and FYNNEI. The CDR3 has 15 amino acids. V shed 5 bases, J shed 0 bases, and the junction held 5 bases outside the gene matches. DNA for the CDR3: TGTGCCAGCAGTTTTGCTAGCGGTAGCACAGATACGCAGTATTTT. Translation gives CASSFASGSTDTQYF.

This clonotype was counted between two and nine times. The gene calls are TRBV6-2 or TRBV6-3 and TRBJ2-1; no clear D. CDR1 and CDR2 (germline): MNHEY, SVGEGT. V was shortened by 9 bases and J by 14 bases, with 17 bases between the two germline ends. This CDR3 comprises 11 residues. CDR3 coding DNA: TGTGCCAGTGAGATGCTTACCACCAAGTTCTTC. Its protein product is CASEMLTTKFF.

The CDR3 protein is CASSHGQGVVTGELFF. CDR3 bases: TGTGCCAGCAGCCACGGACAGGGGGTTGTCACCGGGGAGCTGTTTTTT. This chain uses TRBV7-9 with TRBJ2-2; 10 bases are shared with TRBD1. The V gene end was trimmed by 5 bases and the J gene end by 4 bases; junction bases not matched to a gene: 7. The V gene's germline CDR1 is SEHNR and CDR2 FQNEAQ (reference sequence). The CDR3 runs to 16 residues.

This clonotype was detected a few times. This chain connects TRBV7-9 to TRBJ1-1; possibly TRBD1 for D (5 bases). CDR3 length equals 15 residues. Germline assignment: CDR1 SEHNR and CDR2 FQNEAQ (reference sequence). Trimming removed 1 base from V and 0 bases from J, with 9 bases in between. CDR3 region: CASSLGRALNTEAFF. CDR3 coding DNA: TGTGCCAGCAGCTTAGGCAGGGCATTGAACACTGAAGCTTTCTTT.

V and J are TRBV20-1 and TRBJ2-1; D possibly uses TRBD1 or TRBD2 (5 bases each). Deletions cut 1 base from V and 8 bases from J, with 12 bases between. CDR3 length equals 13 residues. The germline V gene encodes CDR1 DFQATT and CDR2 SNEGSKA (reference sequence). The CDR3 here is CSARAPPGHEQFF. CDR3 in DNA: TGCAGTGCTAGAGCCCCCCCGGGGCATGAGCAGTTCTTC.

This clonotype was seen ten or more times. The gene calls are TRBV3-1 and TRBJ2-1; D gene unclear. V lost 1 base and J lost 4, with 2 bases in between. The CDR3 spans 12 residues. Per germline, CDR1 LGHDT and CDR2 YNNKEL (reference sequence). CDR3: CASSQVYNEQFF. For the CDR3, the DNA is TGTGCCAGCAGCCAAGTATACAATGAGCAGTTCTTC.

This clonotype has just a few counts. The gene calls are TRBV18 and TRBJ2-7; 9 bases map to TRBD2. V dropped 4 bases and J dropped 4; count of bases not matched to a gene: 8. The CDR3 spans 15 residues. Germline-derived CDR1 and CDR2 are KGHSH and LQKENI. The CDR3 loop is CASSRSSGEIYEQYV. The CDR3 nucleotides read TGTGCCAGCTCACGGTCTAGCGGGGAAATTTACGAGCAGTACGTC.

The chain uses TRBV12-3 or TRBV12-4 and TRBJ2-6; perhaps TRBD1 as D (6 bases). The length of the CDR3 is 17 residues. Trimming removed 5 bases at V and 0 bases at J, with 14 bases between. CDR3 DNA sequence: TGTGCCAGCAGTGACCAGGGGCGCAGCTCTGGGGCCAACGTCCTGACTTTC. Protein: CASSDQGRSSGANVLTF.

In its sample, this clonotype was seen once. The chain carries TRBV19 and TRBJ2-5, with TRBD2 identical over 10 bases. Germline V gene data show CDR1 as LNHDA and CDR2 as SQIVND (reference sequence). The CDR3 has 16 residues. The V segment lost 5 bases and the J segment 0 bases; nucleotides outside the gene matches: 6. The CDR3: CASSPSGGSYQETQYF. CDR3 sequence (DNA): TGTGCCAGTAGTCCTAGCGGGGGTTCGTACCAAGAGACCCAGTACTTC.

This clonotype was seen only a few times. V usage is TRBV7-3 and J usage is TRBJ2-1; TRBD2 matches 13 bases. CDR3 length: 17 residues. In germline, CDR1 is SGHTA, CDR2 FQGTGA. J was trimmed by 5 bases and V by 5 bases; bases with no gene match: 9. The CDR3: CASSPHGLAGVDNEQFF. Written as DNA, the CDR3 is TGTGCCAGCAGCCCCCACGGACTAGCGGGAGTCGACAATGAGCAGTTCTTC.

This clonotype turned up a few times. CDR3 region: CASSLSRDTEAFF. CDR3 nucleotide sequence: TGCGCCAGCAGCTTGTCGAGGGACACTGAAGCTTTCTTT. The chain couples TRBV5-1 to TRBJ1-1; D unresolved. Germline V gene data show CDR1 as SGHRS and CDR2 as YFSETQ. V gave up 1 base and J gave up 3 bases, with 7 bases separating them. The CDR3 consists of 13 residues.

This clonotype was found a few times. This chain uses TRBV7-2 with TRBJ2-3; the D call may be TRBD1 or TRBD2 (5 bases each). Germline V lookup: CDR1 SGHTA, CDR2 FQGNSA. Trimming pared 5 bases from V and 2 bases from J, leaving 14 bases between. This CDR3 spans 15 amino acids. The CDR3 protein is CASSASGTYTDTQYF. The CDR3 DNA is TGTGCCAGCAGCGCCTCCGGGACCTACACAGATACGCAGTATTTT.

As for this clonotype: One junction end does not reproduce the germline sequence, and a read error may be involved. The genes are TRBV18 and TRBJ2-3; TRBD2 aligns across 15 bases. This CDR3 contains 16 residues. Germline CDR1 KGHSH, CDR2 LQKENI. The DNA for the CDR3 is TGTGCCAGCTCACCACGAGGGACTAGCGGGAGGATCCCCCCACATTTT. Its protein product is CASSPRGTSGRIPPHF. Full variable domain (remainder filled in from reference TRBV18 and TRBJ2-3): NAGVMQNPRHLVRRRGQEARLRCSPMKGHSHVYWYRQLPEEGLKFMVYLQKENIIDESGMPKERFSAEFPKEGPSILRIQQVVRGDSAAYFCASSPRGTSGRIPPHFGPGTRLTVL.

This clonotype has more than one count but fewer than ten. V is TRBV20-1 and J is TRBJ2-7; maybe TRBD1 (6 bases). The V and J ends lost 6 bases and 3 bases respectively, with 15 bases between them. The CDR3 extends over 13 amino acids. Germline assignment: CDR1 DFQATT and CDR2 SNEGSKA (reference sequence). CDR3 amino acids: CSAPSGTSYEQYV. The CDR3 DNA is TGCAGTGCCCCATCAGGGACAAGCTACGAGCAGTACGTC.

The chain recombines TRBV7-8 with TRBJ2-1; the D is unclear. V lost 1 base to trimming and J lost 7 bases, with 8 bases between them. The CDR3 is 13 amino acids. Germline assignment: CDR1 SGHVS and CDR2 FQNEAQ. The CDR3 sequence: CASSLVVENEQFF. The CDR3 nucleotides read TGTGCCAGCAGCTTAGTAGTCGAAAATGAGCAGTTCTTC. The complete variable domain, with remaining parts taken from reference TRBV7-8 and TRBJ2-1, reads GAGVSQSPRYKVAKRGQDVALRCDPISGHVSLFWYQQALGQGPEFLTYFQNEAQLDKSGLPSDRFFAERPEGSVSTLKIQRTQQEDSAVYLCASSLVVENEQFFGPGTRLTVL.

The chain employs TRBV7-8 and TRBJ2-1; 12 nucleotides line up with TRBD2. CDR3 length: 19 amino acids. Per germline, CDR1 SGHVS and CDR2 FQNEAQ. V lost 5 bases to trimming and J lost 0 bases; unmatched junction nucleotides: 11. The CDR3 DNA follows: TGTGCCAGCAGCACAAGAAGGCTAGCGGGAGGGTCCTCCTACAATGAGCAGTTCTTC. It codes for CASSTRRLAGGSSYNEQFF.

The chain uses TRBV5-1 and TRBJ1-1; TRBD1 is a possible D gene (5 bases). Germline lookup yields CDR1 SGHRS and CDR2 YFSETQ. CDR3 size: 16 residues. V was pared by 1 base and J by 4 bases, with 17 bases between. In DNA form, the CDR3 reads TGCGCCAGCAGCTTGACATCACAGGAGTATAGCACTGAAGCTTTCTTT. Its protein is CASSLTSQEYSTEAFF.

The rearrangement joins TRBV5-1 to TRBJ1-1; tentative D call: TRBD1 (6 bases). Germline CDR1 reads SGHRS; CDR2 reads YFSETQ. This CDR3 has 14 amino acids. The V end lost 1 base, the J end lost 4 bases, and 11 bases lay between the germline ends. For the CDR3, the DNA is TGCGCCAGCAGCTTGACAGGGCGAGGCACTGAAGCTTTCTTT. It yields the protein CASSLTGRGTEAFF.

The genes are TRBV29-1 and TRBJ1-2; no clear D. CDR3 length: 11 amino acids. The V end was cut by 8 bases, the J end by 1 base, with 8 bases between. Germline V gene sequence: CDR1 SQVTM, CDR2 ANQGSEA. CDR3 sequence (DNA): TGCAGCTCTCACAGTAACTATGGCTACACCTTC. Protein product: CSSHSNYGYTF.